This T cell receptor (beta chain) originates from a study of cytomegalovirus exposure and HLA in healthy donors. Overall study results and limits: Researchers reported in a later analysis that common viral pathogens appeared linked to several top clusters.

A remark on this clone: Its antigen is unidentified.

Germline assignment: CDR1 MNHEY and CDR2 SMNVEV (reference sequence). The CDR3 extends over 17 amino acids. Trimming at V came to 5 bases and at J to 7 bases, leaving 15 bases not matched to a gene. Primers included in the PCR were 60 Vbeta and 13 Jbeta primers. Original processing notes: In a later analysis, around 10 million of some 80 million unique beta chains occurred in at least two donors. Repertoires were generated with immunoSEQ multiplex PCR, while TCRdb's copy carries only in-frame clones and drops some. V, J and clone size derive from that table, while D and trimming were established from the DNA sequence. The sample carries about 140,000 clones, 76% recorded once.

Input material: PBMCs. The chain joins TRBV27 to TRBJ2-7; 12 positions match TRBD1. The sequence derives from a man aged 18-30 years in good health and CMV-seronegative. CDR3 region: CASSAHTSGQGAWEQYF. The CDR3 nucleotides are TGTGCCAGCAGTGCCCACACATCGGGACAGGGGGCTTGGGAGCAGTACTTC.